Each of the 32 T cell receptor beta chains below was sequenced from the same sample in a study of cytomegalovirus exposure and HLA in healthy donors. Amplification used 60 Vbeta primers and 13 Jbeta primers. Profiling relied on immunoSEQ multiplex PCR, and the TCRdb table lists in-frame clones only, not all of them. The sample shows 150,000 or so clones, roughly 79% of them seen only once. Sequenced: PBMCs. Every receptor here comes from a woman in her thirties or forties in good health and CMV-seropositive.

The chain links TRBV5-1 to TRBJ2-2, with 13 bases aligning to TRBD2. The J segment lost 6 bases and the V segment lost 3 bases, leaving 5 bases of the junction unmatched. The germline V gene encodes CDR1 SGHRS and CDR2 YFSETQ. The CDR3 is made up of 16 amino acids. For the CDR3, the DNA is TGCGCCAGCAGCTACACTAGCGGGGGGGCTTCCGGGGAGCTGTTTTTT. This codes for CASSYTSGGASGELFF.

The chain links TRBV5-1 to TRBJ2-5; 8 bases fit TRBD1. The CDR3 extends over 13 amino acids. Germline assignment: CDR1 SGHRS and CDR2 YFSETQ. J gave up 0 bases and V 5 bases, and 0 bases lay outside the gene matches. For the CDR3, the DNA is TGCGCCAGCAGGGGACAGGACCAAGAGACCCAGTACTTC. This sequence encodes CASRGQDQETQYF.

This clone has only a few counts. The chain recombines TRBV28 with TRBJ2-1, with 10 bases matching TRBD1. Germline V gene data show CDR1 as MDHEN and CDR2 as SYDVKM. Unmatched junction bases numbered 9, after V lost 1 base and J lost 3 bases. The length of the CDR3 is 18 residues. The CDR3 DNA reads TGTGCCAGCAGTTTATCGACAGGGGGCCGGGTCGACTACAATGAGCAGTTCTTC. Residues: CASSLSTGGRVDYNEQFF.

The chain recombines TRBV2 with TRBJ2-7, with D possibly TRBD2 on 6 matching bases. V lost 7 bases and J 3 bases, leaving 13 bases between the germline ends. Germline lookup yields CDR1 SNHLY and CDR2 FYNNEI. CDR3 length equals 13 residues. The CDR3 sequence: CASNGGGGYEQYF. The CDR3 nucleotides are TGTGCCAGCAACGGTGGGGGAGGCTACGAGCAGTACTTC. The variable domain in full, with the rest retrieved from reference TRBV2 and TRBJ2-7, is EPEVTQTPSHQVTQMGQEVILRCVPISNHLYFYWYRQILGQKVEFLVSFYNNEISEKSEIFDDQFSVERPDGSNFTLKIRSTKLEDSAMYFCASNGGGGYEQYFGPGTRLTVT.

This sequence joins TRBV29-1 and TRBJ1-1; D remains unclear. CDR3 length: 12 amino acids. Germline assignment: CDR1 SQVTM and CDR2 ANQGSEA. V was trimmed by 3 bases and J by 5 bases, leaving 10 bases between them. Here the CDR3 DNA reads TGCAGCGTTGATAATGCGGGGACTGAAGCTTTCTTT. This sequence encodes CSVDNAGTEAFF.

CDR3 nucleotides: TGCGCCAGCAGGCTGACTAGCGGGGTCTACAATGAGCAGTTCTTC. Translation gives CASRLTSGVYNEQFF. The rearrangement links TRBV5-1 to TRBJ2-1; 11 bases agree with TRBD2. The V gene end was trimmed by 5 bases and the J gene end by 3 bases; junction bases not matched to a gene: 4. The germline V gene has CDR1 SGHRS and CDR2 YFSETQ. CDR3 size: 15 residues. The full variable domain, with the rest looked up from reference TRBV5-1 and TRBJ2-1, is KAGVTQTPRYLIKTRGQQVTLSCSPISGHRSVSWYQQTPGQGLQFLFEYFSETQRNKGNFPGRFSGRQFSNSRSEMNVSTLELGDSALYLCASRLTSGVYNEQFFGPGTRLTVL.

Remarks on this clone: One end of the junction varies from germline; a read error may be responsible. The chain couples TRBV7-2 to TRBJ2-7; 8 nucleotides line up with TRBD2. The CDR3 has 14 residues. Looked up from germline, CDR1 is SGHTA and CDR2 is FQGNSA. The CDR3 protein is CASSLVGSGVGLSF. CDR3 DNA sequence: TGTGCCAGCAGCTTAGTAGGTAGCGGGGTTGGTTTGTCTTTC.

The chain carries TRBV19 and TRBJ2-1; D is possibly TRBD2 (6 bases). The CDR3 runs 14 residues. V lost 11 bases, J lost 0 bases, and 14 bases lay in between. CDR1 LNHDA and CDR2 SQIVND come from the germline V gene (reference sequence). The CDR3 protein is CASSPGSSYNEQFF. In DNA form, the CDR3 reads TGTGCCTCGTCCCCCGGGAGCTCCTACAATGAGCAGTTCTTC.

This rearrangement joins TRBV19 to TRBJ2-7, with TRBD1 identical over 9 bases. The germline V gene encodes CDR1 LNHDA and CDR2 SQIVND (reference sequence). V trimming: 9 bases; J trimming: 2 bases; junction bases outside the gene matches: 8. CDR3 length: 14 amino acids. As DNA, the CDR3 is TGTGCCAGATACCGGGACAGGGCTCCCTACGAGCAGTACTTC. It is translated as CARYRDRAPYEQYF.

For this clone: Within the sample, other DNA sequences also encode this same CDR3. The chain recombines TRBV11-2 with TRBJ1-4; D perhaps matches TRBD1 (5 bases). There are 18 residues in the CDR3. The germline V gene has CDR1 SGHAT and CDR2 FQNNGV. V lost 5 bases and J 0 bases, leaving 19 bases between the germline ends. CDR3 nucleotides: TGTGCCAGCAGCCCCAGGGTGTCAGAAGTTGCAACTAATGAAAAACTGTTTTTT. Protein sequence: CASSPRVSEVATNEKLFF.

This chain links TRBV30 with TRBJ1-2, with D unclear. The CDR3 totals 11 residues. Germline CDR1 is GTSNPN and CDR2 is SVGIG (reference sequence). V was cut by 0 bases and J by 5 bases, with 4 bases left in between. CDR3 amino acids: CAWSVLYGYTF. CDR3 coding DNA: TGTGCCTGGAGTGTATTATATGGCTACACCTTC.

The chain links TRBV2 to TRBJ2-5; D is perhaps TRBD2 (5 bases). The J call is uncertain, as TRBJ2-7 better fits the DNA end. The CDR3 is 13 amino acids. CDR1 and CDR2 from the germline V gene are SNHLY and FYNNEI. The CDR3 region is CASDMRVSYEQYF. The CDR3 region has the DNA TGTGCCAGCGATATGAGGGTATCCTACGAGCAGTACTTC.

Written as DNA, the CDR3 is TGTGCCAGCAGCTCCACACAGGGCAACTATGGCTACACCTTC. It codes for CASSSTQGNYGYTF. The V and J genes are TRBV5-5 and TRBJ1-2, with a tentative D call TRBD1 (6 bases). With 3 bases removed from V and 2 bases from J, the gap between germline ends came to 11 bases. This CDR3 is 14 amino acids long. Looked up from germline, CDR1 is SGHKS and CDR2 is YYEKEE (reference sequence).

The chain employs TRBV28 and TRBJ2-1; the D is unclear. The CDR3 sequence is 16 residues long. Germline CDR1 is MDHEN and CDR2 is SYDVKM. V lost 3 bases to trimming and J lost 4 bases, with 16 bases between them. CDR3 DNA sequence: TGTGCCAGCAGTTTTCCACCCCGGTTACTTTACAATGAGCAGTTCTTC. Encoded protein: CASSFPPRLLYNEQFF.

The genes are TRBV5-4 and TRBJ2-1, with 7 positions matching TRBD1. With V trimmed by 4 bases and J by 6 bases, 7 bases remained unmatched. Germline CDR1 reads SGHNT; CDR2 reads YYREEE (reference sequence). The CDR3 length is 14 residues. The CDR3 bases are TGTGCCAGCAGCGCTGCCGACAGGGTCAATGAGCAGTTCTTC. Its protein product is CASSAADRVNEQFF.

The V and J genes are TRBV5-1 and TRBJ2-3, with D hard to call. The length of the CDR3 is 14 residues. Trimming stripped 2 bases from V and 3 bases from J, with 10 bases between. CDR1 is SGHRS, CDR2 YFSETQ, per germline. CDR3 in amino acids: CASSLSLLTDTQYF. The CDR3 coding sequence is TGCGCCAGCAGCTTATCCCTTTTAACAGATACGCAGTATTTT.

For the CDR3, the DNA is TGTGCCAGCACTAGCACGAGCGGGGGGACCTACAATGAGCAGTTCTTC. Translating gives CASTSTSGGTYNEQFF. V and J are TRBV2 and TRBJ2-1; 9 bases agree with TRBD2. The CDR3 extends over 16 amino acids. Germline V gene data show CDR1 as SNHLY and CDR2 as FYNNEI. V dropped 7 bases and J dropped 2; count of bases not matched to a gene: 9.

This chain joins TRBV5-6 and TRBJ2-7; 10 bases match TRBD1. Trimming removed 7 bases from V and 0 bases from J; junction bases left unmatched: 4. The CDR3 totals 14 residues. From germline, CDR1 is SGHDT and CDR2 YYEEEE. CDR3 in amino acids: CASGQGDSSYEQYF. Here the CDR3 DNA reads TGTGCCAGCGGACAGGGGGATAGCTCCTACGAGCAGTACTTC.

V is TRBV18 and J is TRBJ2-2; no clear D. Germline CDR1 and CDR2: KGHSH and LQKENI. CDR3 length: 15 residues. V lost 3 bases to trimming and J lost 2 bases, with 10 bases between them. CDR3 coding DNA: TGTGCCAGCTCACCCGGAGCAACCAACACCGGGGAGCTGTTTTTT. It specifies CASSPGATNTGELFF.

CDR3 in amino acids: CASSKGPCSSFNQPQHF. The CDR3 coding sequence is TGTGCCAGCAGCAAAGGGCCTTGCAGTTCCTTCAATCAGCCCCAGCATTTT. The V call is TRBV21-1, the J call TRBJ1-5; the table gives TRBD1 as D, unverified against the DNA. TRBV21-1 is an annotated pseudogene. This CDR3 comprises 17 residues.

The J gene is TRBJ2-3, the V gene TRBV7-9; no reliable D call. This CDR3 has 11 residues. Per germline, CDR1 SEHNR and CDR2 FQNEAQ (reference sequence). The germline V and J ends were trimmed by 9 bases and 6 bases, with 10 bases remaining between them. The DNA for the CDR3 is TGTGCCAGTCTGGCCCCCGATACGCAGTATTTT. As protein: CASLAPDTQYF.

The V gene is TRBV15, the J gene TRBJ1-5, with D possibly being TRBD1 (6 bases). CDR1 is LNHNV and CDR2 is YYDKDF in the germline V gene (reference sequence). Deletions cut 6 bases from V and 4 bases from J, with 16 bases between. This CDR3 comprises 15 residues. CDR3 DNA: TGTGCCACCAGAGGGGGGGGGTCGCCGAATCAGCCCCAGCATTTT. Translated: CATRGGGSPNQPQHF.

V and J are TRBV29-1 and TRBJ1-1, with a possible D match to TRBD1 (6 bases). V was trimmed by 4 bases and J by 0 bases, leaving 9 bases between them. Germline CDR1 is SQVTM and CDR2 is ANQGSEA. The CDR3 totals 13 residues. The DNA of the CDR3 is TGCAGCGTTGCTGGACAGATGAACACTGAAGCTTTCTTT. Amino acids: CSVAGQMNTEAFF.

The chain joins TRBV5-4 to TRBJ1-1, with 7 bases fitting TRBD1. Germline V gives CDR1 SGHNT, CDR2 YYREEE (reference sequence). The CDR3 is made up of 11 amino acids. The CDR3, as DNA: TGTGCAGTCCGCAGGGGGGATGAAGCTTTCTTT. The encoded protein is CAVRRGDEAFF.

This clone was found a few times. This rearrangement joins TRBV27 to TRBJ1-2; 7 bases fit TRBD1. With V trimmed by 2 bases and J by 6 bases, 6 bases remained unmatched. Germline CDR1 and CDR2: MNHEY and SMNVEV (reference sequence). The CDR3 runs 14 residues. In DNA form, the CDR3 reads TGTGCCAGCAGTTTAAACAGGGGAGGCAATGGCTACACCTTC. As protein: CASSLNRGGNGYTF.

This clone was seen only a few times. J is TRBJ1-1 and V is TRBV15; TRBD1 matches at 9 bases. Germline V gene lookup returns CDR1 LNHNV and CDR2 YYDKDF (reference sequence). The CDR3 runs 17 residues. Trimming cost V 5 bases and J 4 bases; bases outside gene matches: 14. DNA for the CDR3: TGTGCCACCAGCCGTCCCGGGACAGGGATTGTTAGCACTGAAGCTTTCTTT. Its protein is CATSRPGTGIVSTEAFF.

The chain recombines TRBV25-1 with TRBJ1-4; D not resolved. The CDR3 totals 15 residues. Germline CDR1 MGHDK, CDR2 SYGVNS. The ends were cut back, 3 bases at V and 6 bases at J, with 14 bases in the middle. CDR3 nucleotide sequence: TGTGCCAGCAGTGAGACGATCTGGAGGGATGAAAAACTGTTTTTT. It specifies CASSETIWRDEKLFF.

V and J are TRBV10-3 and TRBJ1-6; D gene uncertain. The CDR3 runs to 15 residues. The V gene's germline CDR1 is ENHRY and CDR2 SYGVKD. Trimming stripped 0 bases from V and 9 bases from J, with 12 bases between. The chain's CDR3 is CAISESRLSPSPLHF. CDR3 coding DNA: TGTGCCATCAGTGAGTCGAGGCTATCACCTTCACCCCTCCACTTT.

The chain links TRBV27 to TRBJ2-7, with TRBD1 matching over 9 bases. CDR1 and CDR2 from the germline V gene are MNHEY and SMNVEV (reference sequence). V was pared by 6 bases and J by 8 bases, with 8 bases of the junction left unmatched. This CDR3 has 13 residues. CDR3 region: CASSPGGQGQQYF. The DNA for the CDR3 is TGTGCCAGCAGCCCCGGGGGACAGGGCCAGCAGTACTTC.

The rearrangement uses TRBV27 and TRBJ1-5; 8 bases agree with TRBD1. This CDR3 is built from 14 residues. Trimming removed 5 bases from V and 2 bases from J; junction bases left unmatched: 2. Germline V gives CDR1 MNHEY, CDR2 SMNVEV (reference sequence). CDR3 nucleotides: TGTGCCAGCAGTATGACAGGGGGCAATCAGCCCCAGCATTTT. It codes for CASSMTGGNQPQHF.

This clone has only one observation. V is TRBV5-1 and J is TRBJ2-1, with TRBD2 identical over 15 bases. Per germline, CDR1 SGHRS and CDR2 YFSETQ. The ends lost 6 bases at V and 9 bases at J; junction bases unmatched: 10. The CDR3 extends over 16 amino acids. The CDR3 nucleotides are TGCGCCAGCACCCTTCGGACTAGCGGGGGGGCAGCTGAGCAGTTCTTC. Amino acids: CASTLRTSGGAAEQFF.

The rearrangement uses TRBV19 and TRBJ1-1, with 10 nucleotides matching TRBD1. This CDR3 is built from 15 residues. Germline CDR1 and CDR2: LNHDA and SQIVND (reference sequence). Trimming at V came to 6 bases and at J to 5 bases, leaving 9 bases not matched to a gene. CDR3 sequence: CASSDPGQGLTEAFF. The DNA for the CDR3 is TGTGCCAGTAGCGACCCGGGACAGGGGTTAACTGAAGCTTTCTTT.